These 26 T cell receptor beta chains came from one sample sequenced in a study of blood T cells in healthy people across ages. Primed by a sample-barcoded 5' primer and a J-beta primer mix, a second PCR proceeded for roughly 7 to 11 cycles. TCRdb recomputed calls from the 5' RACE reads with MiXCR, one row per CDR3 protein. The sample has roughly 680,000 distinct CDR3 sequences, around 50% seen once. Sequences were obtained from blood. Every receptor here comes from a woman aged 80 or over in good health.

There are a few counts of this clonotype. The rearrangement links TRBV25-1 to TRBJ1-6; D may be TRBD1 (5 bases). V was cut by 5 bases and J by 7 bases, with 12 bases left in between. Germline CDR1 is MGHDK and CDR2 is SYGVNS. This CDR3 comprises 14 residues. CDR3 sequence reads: CASSKDIRNSPLHF. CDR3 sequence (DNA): TGTGCCAGCAGTAAGGACATACGAAATTCACCCCTCCACTTT.

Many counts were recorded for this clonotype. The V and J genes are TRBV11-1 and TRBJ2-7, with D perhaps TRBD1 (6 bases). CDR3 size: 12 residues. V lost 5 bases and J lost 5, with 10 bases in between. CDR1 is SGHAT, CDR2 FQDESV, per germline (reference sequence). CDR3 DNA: TGTGCCAGCAGCCTAAGGACAGACGAGCAGTACTTC. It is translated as CASSLRTDEQYF.

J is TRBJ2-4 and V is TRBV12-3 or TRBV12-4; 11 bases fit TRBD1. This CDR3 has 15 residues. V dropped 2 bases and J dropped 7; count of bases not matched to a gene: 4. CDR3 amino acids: CASSLLGQGGNIQYF. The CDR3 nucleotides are TGTGCCAGCAGTTTACTGGGACAGGGGGGGAACATTCAGTACTTC.

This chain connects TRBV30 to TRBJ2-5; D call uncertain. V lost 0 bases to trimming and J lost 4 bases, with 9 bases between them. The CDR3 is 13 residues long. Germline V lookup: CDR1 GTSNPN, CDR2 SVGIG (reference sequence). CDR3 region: CAWSVVVGETQYF. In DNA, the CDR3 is TGTGCCTGGAGTGTAGTTGTGGGAGAGACCCAGTACTTC.

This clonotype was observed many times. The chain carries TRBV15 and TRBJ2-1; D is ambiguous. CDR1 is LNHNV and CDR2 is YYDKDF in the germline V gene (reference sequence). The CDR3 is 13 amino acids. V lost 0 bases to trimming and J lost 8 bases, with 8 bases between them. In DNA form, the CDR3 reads TGTGCCACCAGCAGAGATCCCGGCGATGAGCAGTTCTTC. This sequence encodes CATSRDPGDEQFF.

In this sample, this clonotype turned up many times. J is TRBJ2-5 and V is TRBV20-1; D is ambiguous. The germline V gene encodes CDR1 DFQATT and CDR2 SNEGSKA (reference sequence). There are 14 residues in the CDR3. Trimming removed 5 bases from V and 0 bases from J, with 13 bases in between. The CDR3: CSAPGEVDQETQYF. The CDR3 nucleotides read TGCAGTGCTCCGGGTGAGGTTGACCAAGAGACCCAGTACTTC.

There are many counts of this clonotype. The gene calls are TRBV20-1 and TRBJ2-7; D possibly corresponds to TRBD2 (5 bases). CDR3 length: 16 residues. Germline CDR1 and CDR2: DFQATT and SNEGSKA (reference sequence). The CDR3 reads CSIYRASHSFTYEQYF. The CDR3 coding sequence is TGCAGCATTTACCGGGCTAGCCACTCTTTCACCTACGAGCAGTACTTC.

In nucleotides, the CDR3 is TGTGCCACCAGTGACCAAACAGGGTCCTACAATGAGCAGTTCTTC. This encodes CATSDQTGSYNEQFF. This chain links TRBV24-1 with TRBJ2-1, with D perhaps TRBD1 (6 bases). The ends were cut back, 4 bases at V and 1 base at J, with 10 bases in the middle. Germline CDR1 and CDR2: KGHDR and SFDVKD. The CDR3 is 15 residues long.

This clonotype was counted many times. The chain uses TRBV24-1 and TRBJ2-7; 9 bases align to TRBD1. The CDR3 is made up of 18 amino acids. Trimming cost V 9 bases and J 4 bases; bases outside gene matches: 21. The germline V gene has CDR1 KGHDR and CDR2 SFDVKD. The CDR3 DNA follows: TGTGCCACCGAGGGACAGGGCATACCCAATATCTCCGTATACGAGCAGTACTTC. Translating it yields CATEGQGIPNISVYEQYF.

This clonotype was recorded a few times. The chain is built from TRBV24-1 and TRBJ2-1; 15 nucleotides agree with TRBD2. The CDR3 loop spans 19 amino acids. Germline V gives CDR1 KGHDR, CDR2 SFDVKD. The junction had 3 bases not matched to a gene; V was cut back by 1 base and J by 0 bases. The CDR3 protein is CATSDFGTSGRSSYNEQFF. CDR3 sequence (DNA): TGTGCCACCAGTGATTTTGGGACTAGCGGGAGGAGCTCCTACAATGAGCAGTTCTTC.

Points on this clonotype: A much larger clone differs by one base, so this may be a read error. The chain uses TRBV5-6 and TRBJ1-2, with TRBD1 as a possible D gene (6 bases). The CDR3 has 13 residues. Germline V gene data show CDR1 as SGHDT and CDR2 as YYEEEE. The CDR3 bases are TGTGCCAGCAGCTCCGGACAGAACTATGGCCACACCTTC. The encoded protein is CASSSGQNYGHTF.

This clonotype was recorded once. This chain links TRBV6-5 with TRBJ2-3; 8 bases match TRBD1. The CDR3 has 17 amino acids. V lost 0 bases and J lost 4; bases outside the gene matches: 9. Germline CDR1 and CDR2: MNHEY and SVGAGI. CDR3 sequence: CASSYSPRQGRADTQYF. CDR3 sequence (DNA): TGTGCCAGCAGTTACTCCCCCAGACAGGGGAGAGCAGATACGCAGTATTTT.

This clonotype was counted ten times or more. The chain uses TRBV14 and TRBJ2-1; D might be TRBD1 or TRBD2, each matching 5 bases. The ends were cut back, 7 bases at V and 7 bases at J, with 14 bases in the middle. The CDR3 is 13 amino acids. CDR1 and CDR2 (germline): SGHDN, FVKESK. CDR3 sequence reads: CASTPGPGNEQFF. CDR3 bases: TGTGCCAGCACCCCGGGGCCGGGGAATGAGCAGTTCTTC.

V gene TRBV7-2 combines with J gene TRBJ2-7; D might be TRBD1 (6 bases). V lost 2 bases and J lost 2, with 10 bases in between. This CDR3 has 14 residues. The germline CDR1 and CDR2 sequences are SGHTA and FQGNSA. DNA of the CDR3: TGTGCCAGCAGCTTACAGGGACATGCCTACGAGCAGTACTTC. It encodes CASSLQGHAYEQYF.

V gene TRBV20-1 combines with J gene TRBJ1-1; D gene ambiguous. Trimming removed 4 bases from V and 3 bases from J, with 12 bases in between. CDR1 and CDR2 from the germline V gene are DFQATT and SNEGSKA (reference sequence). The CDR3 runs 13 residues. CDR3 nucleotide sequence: TGCAGTGCTATTTCCTGGGGAGACACTGAAGCTTTCTTT. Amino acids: CSAISWGDTEAFF.

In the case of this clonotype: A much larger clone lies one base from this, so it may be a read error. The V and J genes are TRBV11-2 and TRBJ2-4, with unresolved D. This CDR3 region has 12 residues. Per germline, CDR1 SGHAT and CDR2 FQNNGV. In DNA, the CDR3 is TGTGCCAGCAGCGCAGGACGGTTTCAATTGTGCTTC. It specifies CASSAGRFQLCF.

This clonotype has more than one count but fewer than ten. As DNA, the CDR3 is TGTGCCAGCAGCGTAGGCGGAGACTACAATGAGCAGTTCTTC. Amino acid sequence: CASSVGGDYNEQFF. J is TRBJ2-1 and V is TRBV9; D gene unclear. Germline loops: CDR1 SGDLS, CDR2 YYNGEE. Trimming took off 0 bases at V and 3 bases at J, with 7 bases between the two ends. This CDR3 is 14 amino acids long.

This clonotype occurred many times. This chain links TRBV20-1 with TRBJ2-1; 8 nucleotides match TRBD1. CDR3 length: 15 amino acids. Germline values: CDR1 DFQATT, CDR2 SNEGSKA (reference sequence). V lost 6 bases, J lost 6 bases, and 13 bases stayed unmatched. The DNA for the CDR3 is TGCAGTGCGAACTACAGGGGGTCTAGCAGCAATGAGCAGTTCTTC. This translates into CSANYRGSSSNEQFF.

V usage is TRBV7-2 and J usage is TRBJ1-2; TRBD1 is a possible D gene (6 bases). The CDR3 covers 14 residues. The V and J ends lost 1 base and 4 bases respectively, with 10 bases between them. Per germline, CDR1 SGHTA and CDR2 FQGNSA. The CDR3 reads CASSLGQDGYGYTF. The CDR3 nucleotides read TGTGCCAGCAGCTTAGGACAGGACGGCTATGGCTACACCTTC.

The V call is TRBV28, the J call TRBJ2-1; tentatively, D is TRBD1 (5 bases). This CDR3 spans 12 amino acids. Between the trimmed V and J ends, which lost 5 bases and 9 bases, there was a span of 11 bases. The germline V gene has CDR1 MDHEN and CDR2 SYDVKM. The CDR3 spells CASSLRVAEQFF. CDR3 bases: TGTGCCAGCAGTCTCAGGGTCGCTGAGCAGTTCTTC.

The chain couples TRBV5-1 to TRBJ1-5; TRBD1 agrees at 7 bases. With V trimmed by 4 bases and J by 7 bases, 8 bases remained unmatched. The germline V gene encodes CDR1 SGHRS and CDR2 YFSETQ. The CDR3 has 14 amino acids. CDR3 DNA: TGCGCCAGCAGCGTACAGGGGAGGGAACAGCCCCAGCATTTT. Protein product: CASSVQGREQPQHF.

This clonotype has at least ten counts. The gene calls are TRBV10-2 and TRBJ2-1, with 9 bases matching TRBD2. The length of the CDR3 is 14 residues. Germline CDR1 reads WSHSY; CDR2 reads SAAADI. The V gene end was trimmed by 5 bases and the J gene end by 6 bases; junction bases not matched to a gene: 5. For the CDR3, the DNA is TGCGCCAGCAGTCGGACTAGCGAAGGCAATGAGCAGTTCTTC. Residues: CASSRTSEGNEQFF.

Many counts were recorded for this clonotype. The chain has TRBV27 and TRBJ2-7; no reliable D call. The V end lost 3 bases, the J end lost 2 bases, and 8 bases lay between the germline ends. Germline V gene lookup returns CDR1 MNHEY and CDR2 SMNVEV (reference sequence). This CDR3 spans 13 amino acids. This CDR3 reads CASSLVRTYEQYF. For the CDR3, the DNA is TGTGCCAGCAGTTTGGTTCGAACCTACGAGCAGTACTTC.

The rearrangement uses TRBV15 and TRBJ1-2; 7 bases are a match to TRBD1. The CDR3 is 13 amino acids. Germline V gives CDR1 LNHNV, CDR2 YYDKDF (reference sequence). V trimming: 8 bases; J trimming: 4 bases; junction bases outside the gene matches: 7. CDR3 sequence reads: CATHGQDLYGYTF. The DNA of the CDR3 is TGTGCCACCCACGGACAGGACCTCTATGGCTACACCTTC.

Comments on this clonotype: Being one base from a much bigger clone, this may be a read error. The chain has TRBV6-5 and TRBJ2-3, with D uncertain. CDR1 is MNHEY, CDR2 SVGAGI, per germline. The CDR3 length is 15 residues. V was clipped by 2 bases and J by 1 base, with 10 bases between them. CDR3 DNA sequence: TGTGCCAGCAGTTACGCTACAGCTCGCACAGATACGCAGTATTTT. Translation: CASSYATARTDTQYF.

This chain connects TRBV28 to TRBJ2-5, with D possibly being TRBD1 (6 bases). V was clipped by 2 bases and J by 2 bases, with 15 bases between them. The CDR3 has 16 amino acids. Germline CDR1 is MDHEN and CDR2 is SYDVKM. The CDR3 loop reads CASSLHQGLLQETQYF. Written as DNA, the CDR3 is TGTGCCAGCAGTTTACATCAGGGGTTATTGCAAGAGACCCAGTACTTC.